These 10 T cell receptor beta chains share one sample of origin, sequenced in a study of blood T cells in healthy people across ages. A second PCR, run for roughly 7 to 12 cycles, used a sample-barcoded 5' primer plus a J-beta primer mix. TCRdb itself ran the 5' RACE reads through MiXCR, one entry per CDR3 protein. This table holds about 1.5 million distinct CDR3 sequences, 35% to 45% found once. Sample: blood. The origin of the receptors is a woman between 18 and 29 years old in good health.

The chain links TRBV2 to TRBJ2-1, with 8 bases lining up with TRBD1. The junction had 4 bases not matched to a gene; V was cut back by 9 bases and J by 3 bases. The CDR3 is 13 residues long. Germline V gene data show CDR1 as SNHLY and CDR2 as FYNNEI. The CDR3 bases are TGTGCCAGAGGACAGGGATTCTACAATGAGCAGTTCTTC. It translates to CARGQGFYNEQFF.

The CDR3 loop reads CASSSVKGQSHEQYF. The CDR3 DNA reads TGTGCCAGCAGCTCAGTCAAGGGACAGAGTCACGAGCAGTACTTC. The rearrangement joins TRBV7-9 to TRBJ2-7; 7 positions agree with TRBD1. This CDR3 contains 15 residues. V trimming: 4 bases; J trimming: 5 bases; junction bases outside the gene matches: 11. Germline CDR1 and CDR2: SEHNR and FQNEAQ (reference sequence). Full variable domain (remainder filled in from reference TRBV7-9 and TRBJ2-7): DTGVSQNPRHKITKRGQNVTFRCDPISEHNRLYWYRQTLGQGPEFLTYFQNEAQLEKSRLLSDRFSAERPKGSFSTLEIQRTEQGDSAMYLCASSSVKGQSHEQYFGPGTRLTVT.

This clonotype turned up a few times. The genes are TRBV27 and TRBJ1-6; 7 nucleotides line up with TRBD1. The CDR3 covers 17 residues. The V segment lost 0 bases and the J segment 9 bases; nucleotides outside the gene matches: 11. Germline CDR1 MNHEY, CDR2 SMNVEV (reference sequence). The CDR3 nucleotides read TGTGCCAGCAGTTTATCCTATACAGGGGTTGGGATTTCACCCCTCCACTTT. Its translation is CASSLSYTGVGISPLHF.

CDR3 DNA sequence: TGTGCCAGCAGCCACCGGGACAGGTGGGACGAGCAGTACTTC. Translating it yields CASSHRDRWDEQYF. V usage is TRBV7-9 and J usage is TRBJ2-7; 8 nucleotides align to TRBD1. V lost 5 bases to trimming and J lost 5 bases; unmatched junction nucleotides: 8. Germline V CDR1 and CDR2: SEHNR, FQNEAQ (reference sequence). CDR3 length equals 14 residues.

V is TRBV5-1 and J is TRBJ2-3, with 8 bases matching TRBD2. Germline V gene data show CDR1 as SGHRS and CDR2 as YFSETQ. After removal of 1 base from V and 5 bases from J, the junction contained 9 bases not matched to a gene. The CDR3 spans 16 residues. The CDR3 DNA follows: TGCGCCAGCAGCTTGAGACTAGCGCTGGGTATAGATACGCAGTATTTT. Translated: CASSLRLALGIDTQYF.

Comments on this clonotype: Germline and junction disagree at one end, which may indicate a read error. The chain uses TRBV7-9 and TRBJ2-2; D is tentatively TRBD1 or TRBD2 (6 bases each). The CDR3 runs to 13 residues. CDR1 and CDR2 (germline): SEHNR, FQNEAQ (reference sequence). The CDR3 region is CASSPRGSGELFF. The CDR3 DNA follows: TGTGCCAGCAGCCCCCGGGGGTCAGGGGAACTGTTTTTT. Based on the CDR3 plus reference TRBV7-9 and TRBJ2-2, the full variable domain is DTGVSQNPRHKITKRGQNVTFRCDPISEHNRLYWYRQTLGQGPEFLTYFQNEAQLEKSRLLSDRFSAERPKGSFSTLEIQRTEQGDSAMYLCASSPRGSGELFFGEGSRLTVL.

This clonotype was counted between two and nine times. The chain recombines TRBV15 with TRBJ1-4; no clear D gene. Per germline, CDR1 LNHNV and CDR2 YYDKDF (reference sequence). The CDR3 runs 14 residues. V was clipped by 0 bases and J by 6 bases, with 8 bases between them. The chain's CDR3 is CATSRDTGDEKLFF. CDR3 nucleotides: TGTGCCACCAGCAGAGATACCGGGGATGAAAAACTGTTTTTT.

The chain joins TRBV27 to TRBJ1-1, with D tentatively TRBD1 (6 bases). The CDR3 totals 11 residues. CDR1 is MNHEY and CDR2 is SMNVEV in the germline V gene (reference sequence). The ends were cut back, 3 bases at V and 11 bases at J, with 10 bases in the middle. The CDR3 loop reads CASSFRGGAFF. CDR3 nucleotide sequence: TGTGCCAGCAGTTTCAGGGGTGGGGCTTTCTTT.

This clonotype was observed a few times. CDR3 bases: TGCAGTGCTAGAGTTGCAAACAGCGCCAAAAACATTCAGTACTTC. Translated, it gives CSARVANSAKNIQYF. The genes are TRBV20-1 and TRBJ2-4; D remains unclear. The CDR3 length is 15 residues. In germline, CDR1 is DFQATT, CDR2 SNEGSKA (reference sequence). The V end was cut by 1 base, the J end by 1 base, with 11 bases between.

The chain joins TRBV20-1 to TRBJ2-1; 9 bases line up with TRBD2. In germline, CDR1 is DFQATT, CDR2 SNEGSKA (reference sequence). The CDR3 runs to 14 residues. The CDR3 DNA follows: TGCACCGGCGGGGGGGCGGCCTCCTACAATGAGCAGTTCTTC. As protein: CTGGGAASYNEQFF.